The present T cell receptor beta chain was sequenced within a study of cytomegalovirus exposure and HLA in healthy donors. Findings and limits, study-wide: Earlier analysis looked at TCR beta V segments, and most were productive about 87% or about 30% of the time.

The CDR3 runs to 13 residues. V gave up 6 bases and J gave up 5 bases; unmatched junction bases: 6. Looked up from germline, CDR1 is KGHSH and CDR2 is LQKENI. This clone was seen once. Its cognate antigen is unknown. 13 Jbeta primers and 60 Vbeta primers were used for the PCR. Assay used: immunoSEQ multiplex PCR; TCRdb lists only in-frame clones, some missing. Among 100,000 to 150,000 clones listed, roughly 79% were seen once. This clonotype was obtained from a woman between 35 and 50 years old in good health and CMV-seronegative. The chain carries TRBV18 and TRBJ1-1, with TRBD1 identical over 7 bases. Sequenced material: PBMCs. The CDR3 DNA follows: TGTGCCAGCTCTAGAACAGGGGATACTGAAGCTTTCTTT. It is translated as CASSRTGDTEAFF.